The clone carrying this T cell receptor beta chain was seen just once. This sample is drawn from a study of blood T cell repertoires in COVID-19. V lost 4 bases, J lost 2 bases, and 10 bases stayed unmatched. The CDR3 contains 19 residues. Per germline, CDR1 SGDLS and CDR2 YYNGEE. Clones were sequenced by immunoSEQ multiplex PCR, and TCRdb holds only the in-frame ones, with some missing. The profile shows over 250,000 clones, approximately 83% of them singletons. This TCR was recovered from a woman in her 70s with acute or convalescent COVID-19. The chain carries TRBV9 and TRBJ2-3; TRBD2 matches at 16 bases. The sample was peripheral blood. The CDR3 DNA reads TGTGCCAGCAGCCAGGGACTAGCGGGGGGGCAGAGAGACACAGATACGCAGTATTTT. Translation: CASSQGLAGGQRDTDTQYF.